Reported below is one T cell receptor (beta chain). What it binds is not known. Treatment noted: oral pan-JAK inhibitor, 5-10 mg twice daily. Following extraction, RNA underwent reverse transcription to cDNA, which served as the sequencing template. Assay used: immunoSEQ multiplex PCR; TCRdb lists only in-frame clones, some missing. The sample includes around 99,000 clones, less than 90% of them seen just once. This record comes from a study of CD8+ T cells in alopecia areata. Findings and caveats of the study: Higher clonality than in normal scalp was seen in lesional scalp, especially alopecia totalis/universalis.

V lost 8 bases, J lost 2 bases, and 17 bases lay in between. The length of the CDR3 is 15 residues. Germline V gene lookup returns CDR1 SGDLS and CDR2 YYNGEE. V usage is TRBV9 and J usage is TRBJ1-5, with D unclear. The source is a human donor with alopecia areata. The sample consisted of CD8+ T cells sorted from blood, taken at week 24, from a patient treated with tofacitinib. The CDR3 sequence is CARSAIWEGNQPQHF. In nucleotides, the CDR3 is TGTGCCAGATCCGCTATATGGGAAGGCAATCAGCCCCAGCATTTT.